Listed here are 19 T cell receptor beta chains from one sample, sequenced in a study of blood T cell repertoires in COVID-19. Sequenced by immunoSEQ multiplex PCR; TCRdb stores in-frame clones only, minus some. This table has 180,000 or so clones, roughly 85% appearing once. Sequences were obtained from peripheral blood. All receptors come from a woman older than 75 with acute or convalescent COVID-19.

The J gene is TRBJ2-3, the V gene TRBV7-2, with 12 bases aligning to TRBD1. V lost 1 base and J lost 5; bases outside the gene matches: 7. Germline CDR1 is SGHTA and CDR2 is FQGNSA. The CDR3 is made up of 17 amino acids. The CDR3 DNA reads as TGTGCCAGCAGCTTAGAGCCGGGACAGGGGGCTCGAGATACGCAGTATTTT. It is translated as CASSLEPGQGARDTQYF.

The rearrangement uses TRBV7-8 and TRBJ2-5; TRBD2 might be the D (6 bases). Trimming removed 4 bases from V and 4 bases from J, with 13 bases in between. Germline CDR1 is SGHVS and CDR2 is FQNEAQ. CDR3 length: 14 amino acids. The CDR3 region is CASSSGRSTETQYF. CDR3 nucleotides: TGTGCCAGCAGCTCCGGGAGATCGACAGAGACCCAGTACTTC.

This chain links TRBV12-3 or TRBV12-4 with TRBJ1-2; D is ambiguous. Trimming shortened V by 2 bases and J by 4 bases, and 8 bases separated the two germline ends. CDR3 length: 13 amino acids. CDR3 DNA sequence: TGTGCCAGCAGTTTAACGGGAGTCTATGGCTACACCTTC. This sequence encodes CASSLTGVYGYTF.

This clone was detected a few times. The V gene is TRBV7-2, the J gene TRBJ1-2, with D hard to call. There are 15 residues in the CDR3. V was clipped by 0 bases and J by 2 bases, with 10 bases between them. Germline CDR1 and CDR2: SGHTA and FQGNSA. CDR3 sequence reads: CASSLARSGNYGYTF. CDR3 DNA sequence: TGTGCCAGCAGCTTAGCAAGAAGCGGGAACTATGGCTACACCTTC. Using reference TRBV7-2 and TRBJ1-2 for the parts outside the CDR3, the full variable domain is GAGVSQSPSNKVTEKGKDVELRCDPISGHTALYWYRQSLGQGLEFLIYFQGNSAPDKSGLPSDRFSAERTGGSVSTLTIQRTQQEDSAVYLCASSLARSGNYGYTFGSGTRLTVV.

The chain joins TRBV30 to TRBJ2-7; 9 positions agree with TRBD2. Germline V gene sequence: CDR1 GTSNPN, CDR2 SVGIG (reference sequence). The CDR3 covers 14 residues. The J segment lost 2 bases and the V segment lost 2 bases, leaving 4 bases of the junction unmatched. CDR3: CAWSRVAGAYEQYF. The CDR3 bases are TGTGCCTGGAGTCGGGTAGCGGGGGCCTACGAGCAGTACTTC.

This CDR3 is CASSLGAGGITDTQYF. The CDR3 region has the DNA TGTGCCAGCAGCTTGGGTGCGGGAGGGATCACAGATACGCAGTATTTT. The chain couples TRBV11-2 to TRBJ2-3; 9 bases match TRBD2. This CDR3 contains 16 residues. Germline lookup yields CDR1 SGHAT and CDR2 FQNNGV. The junction had 6 bases not matched to a gene; V was cut back by 3 bases and J by 2 bases.

The chain has TRBV9 and TRBJ2-5; 8 bases are shared with TRBD1. Germline V CDR1 and CDR2: SGDLS, YYNGEE. The CDR3 totals 14 residues. Germline trimming cut 3 bases from V and 4 bases from J; bases unmatched to any gene: 5. The CDR3 protein is CASSALTGVETQYF. For the CDR3, the DNA is TGTGCCAGCAGCGCCCTGACAGGGGTAGAGACCCAGTACTTC.

This clone turned up a few times. This chain links TRBV4-2 with TRBJ1-5; 8 bases line up with TRBD1. The CDR3 is 15 residues long. The V gene end was trimmed by 4 bases and the J gene end by 4 bases; junction bases not matched to a gene: 6. Germline V gives CDR1 LGHNA, CDR2 YNFKEQ. CDR3 amino acids: CASSPSTGVNQPQHF. In DNA, the CDR3 is TGTGCCAGCAGCCCTTCGACAGGGGTTAATCAGCCCCAGCATTTT.

This chain connects TRBV5-4 to TRBJ2-5; D possibly corresponds to TRBD1 (6 bases). CDR1 SGHNT and CDR2 YYREEE come from the germline V gene (reference sequence). The CDR3 is made up of 13 amino acids. Trimming removed 1 base at V and 9 bases at J, with 13 bases between. The CDR3 reads CASSLIEDSPQYF. In nucleotides, the CDR3 is TGTGCCAGCAGCTTGATAGAGGACAGTCCCCAGTACTTC. Full variable domain (outside the CDR3, taken from reference TRBV5-4 and TRBJ2-5): ETGVTQSPTHLIKTRGQQVTLRCSSQSGHNTVSWYQQALGQGPQFIFQYYREEENGRGNFPPRFSGLQFPNYSSELNVNALELDDSALYLCASSLIEDSPQYFGPGTRLLVL.

The V call is TRBV4-1, the J call TRBJ1-1, with TRBD1 identical over 7 bases. The trim removed 4 bases at V and 1 base at J, leaving 3 bases unmatched. The length of the CDR3 is 14 residues. Germline V gene data show CDR1 as MGHRA and CDR2 as YSYEKL. The CDR3 DNA sequence: TGCGCCAGCAGCCGAGGGGACAGGAACACTGAAGCTTTCTTT. The encoded protein is CASSRGDRNTEAFF.

V usage is TRBV7-2 and J usage is TRBJ1-4; D possibly corresponds to TRBD1 (6 bases). Germline lookup yields CDR1 SGHTA and CDR2 FQGNSA. CDR3 length equals 14 residues. V gave up 5 bases and J gave up 8 bases, with 15 bases separating them. CDR3 protein: CASSQGQGREKLFF. As DNA, the CDR3 is TGTGCCAGCAGCCAGGGGCAGGGGCGGGAAAAACTGTTTTTT.

This chain connects TRBV9 to TRBJ2-1; TRBD2 is a possible D gene (5 bases). V was shortened by 4 bases and J by 6 bases, with 11 bases between the two germline ends. Germline CDR1 and CDR2: SGDLS and YYNGEE. The CDR3 is 13 residues long. DNA of the CDR3: TGTGCCAGCAGCACCACTAGGCGCAATGAGCAGTTCTTC. It codes for CASSTTRRNEQFF. The full variable domain, its missing parts supplied by reference TRBV9 and TRBJ2-1, is DSGVTQTPKHLITATGQRVTLRCSPRSGDLSVYWYQQSLDQGLQFLIQYYNGEERAKGNILERFSAQQFPDLHSELNLSSLELGDSALYFCASSTTRRNEQFFGPGTRLTVL.

The chain recombines TRBV5-1 with TRBJ2-7; 10 bases line up with TRBD2. The V and J ends lost 6 bases and 2 bases, in that order; junction bases with no gene match: 8. The germline V gene has CDR1 SGHRS and CDR2 YFSETQ. The CDR3 consists of 15 residues. The CDR3 spells CASTIGAGGPYEQYF. Written as DNA, the CDR3 is TGCGCCAGCACCATTGGAGCGGGAGGGCCCTACGAGCAGTACTTC.

J is TRBJ1-2 and V is TRBV24-1; perhaps TRBD1 as D (5 bases). CDR3 length equals 15 residues. The germline V gene encodes CDR1 KGHDR and CDR2 SFDVKD. V was trimmed by 4 bases and J by 5 bases, leaving 16 bases between them. CDR3: CATSEGGADTYGYTF. The CDR3 DNA reads as TGTGCCACCAGTGAAGGAGGGGCCGATACATATGGCTACACCTTC.

The chain joins TRBV28 to TRBJ1-4; tentatively, D is TRBD1 (6 bases). Trimming shortened V by 1 base and J by 4 bases, and 13 bases separated the two germline ends. The germline CDR1 and CDR2 sequences are MDHEN and SYDVKM. This CDR3 contains 16 residues. CDR3 in DNA: TGTGCCAGCAGTTTATTTGCGGGGGCACGTAATGAAAAACTGTTTTTT. Amino acid sequence: CASSLFAGARNEKLFF.

This chain uses TRBV6-5 with TRBJ2-2; D may be TRBD1 (6 bases). The germline V gene encodes CDR1 MNHEY and CDR2 SVGAGI. V lost 5 bases and J 8 bases, leaving 12 bases between the germline ends. The CDR3 has 13 amino acids. The DNA for the CDR3 is TGTGCCAGCAGTCCGGCCGGGACAGGGGAGCTGTTTTTT. This translates into CASSPAGTGELFF.

V gene TRBV18 combines with J gene TRBJ1-1; D not resolved. V was shortened by 4 bases and J by 0 bases, with 6 bases between the two germline ends. The CDR3 is 13 residues long. CDR1 and CDR2 (germline): KGHSH, LQKENI. CDR3 in amino acids: CASSQAMNTEAFF. DNA for the CDR3: TGTGCCAGCTCACAAGCAATGAACACTGAAGCTTTCTTT.

This clone was counted once. The V and J genes are TRBV7-9 and TRBJ1-5, with 8 bases that match TRBD1. There are 16 residues in the CDR3. The germline CDR1 and CDR2 sequences are SEHNR and FQNEAQ (reference sequence). The V segment lost 5 bases and the J segment 3 bases; nucleotides outside the gene matches: 9. This CDR3 is CASSPGQGSNNQPQHF. DNA for the CDR3: TGTGCCAGCAGCCCCGGACAGGGAAGTAACAATCAGCCCCAGCATTTT.

This clone has ten or more counts. The identical CDR3 is also encoded by other nucleotide sequences in the sample. The CDR3 region is CASSQGREYSPLHF. CDR3 in DNA: TGTGCCAGCAGCCAAGGCAGGGAATATTCACCCCTCCACTTT. The V call is TRBV14, the J call TRBJ1-6, with D maybe TRBD1 (5 bases). Germline CDR1 and CDR2: SGHDN and FVKESK. CDR3 length: 14 amino acids. Trimming shortened V by 1 base and J by 8 bases, and 9 bases separated the two germline ends.